Below, 13 T cell receptor beta chains from the same sample are listed, as sequenced in a study of response to subunit inactivated influenza vaccine. One entry per CDR3 protein results from TCRdb running MiXCR on the RT-PCR reads. The sample records about 500,000 distinct CDR3 sequences, 10% to 15% being singletons. The material sequenced was PBMCs from blood, taken 40 to 50 days after vaccination. These TCRs come from a man aged 45 to 65 who received an inactivated influenza vaccine.

The rearrangement joins TRBV12-3 or TRBV12-4 to TRBJ2-5, with 7 bases that match TRBD2. The CDR3 extends over 14 amino acids. J gave up 2 bases and V 5 bases, and 5 bases lay outside the gene matches. CDR3 DNA sequence: TGTGCCAGCAGTCAGAGCGGGACGCAAGAGACCCAGTACTTC. Its protein product is CASSQSGTQETQYF.

There are a few counts of this clonotype. The rearrangement joins TRBV7-2 to TRBJ2-7, with a tentative D call TRBD1 (5 bases). Germline CDR1 SGHTA, CDR2 FQGNSA. The CDR3 has 13 residues. The V end was cut by 5 bases, the J end by 9 bases, with 17 bases between. CDR3 coding DNA: TGTGCCAGCAGCCAGGGCCAGGGCGGCGGGCAGTACTTC. Translating it yields CASSQGQGGGQYF.

The chain combines TRBV7-9 with TRBJ2-5; D gene unclear. This CDR3 is 12 amino acids long. Trimming shortened V by 6 bases and J by 0 bases, and 5 bases separated the two germline ends. CDR1 and CDR2 from the germline V gene are SEHNR and FQNEAQ (reference sequence). The CDR3 DNA is TGTGCCAGCAGAATTAACCAAGAGACCCAGTACTTC. Its translation: CASRINQETQYF.

The CDR3 sequence: CAWGRAETQYF. The CDR3 nucleotides read TGTGCCTGGGGACGTGCGGAGACCCAGTACTTC. The gene calls are TRBV30 and TRBJ2-5; D unresolved. CDR1 and CDR2 from the germline V gene are GTSNPN and SVGIG (reference sequence). The CDR3 contains 11 residues. V lost 5 bases to trimming and J lost 5 bases, with 9 bases between them.

The chain combines TRBV5-6 with TRBJ1-2; D unclear. The CDR3 is 13 residues long. The V and J ends lost 1 base and 4 bases respectively, with 8 bases between them. Germline lookup yields CDR1 SGHDT and CDR2 YYEEEE. CDR3 residues: CASSLFGGYGYTF. CDR3 in DNA: TGTGCCAGCAGCTTGTTCGGCGGCTATGGCTACACCTTC.

This clonotype was seen a handful of times. The chain links TRBV27 to TRBJ2-1, with D unclear. The V gene lost 3 bases and the J gene lost 4 bases, with 10 bases spanning the gap. The CDR3 has 14 amino acids. The germline CDR1 and CDR2 sequences are MNHEY and SMNVEV (reference sequence). The CDR3 sequence is CASSFGGIYNEQFF. CDR3 DNA sequence: TGTGCCAGCAGTTTTGGCGGTATTTACAATGAGCAGTTCTTC.

This clonotype was seen at least ten times. The genes are TRBV5-5 and TRBJ2-1; 12 bases align to TRBD2. The CDR3 is made up of 16 amino acids. From germline, CDR1 is SGHKS and CDR2 YYEKEE (reference sequence). V shed 1 base and J 10 bases; nucleotides not matched to a gene: 9. The CDR3 region is CASSLSPSGGGKEQFF. The CDR3 nucleotides are TGTGCCAGCAGCTTGTCTCCTAGCGGGGGGGGGAAGGAGCAGTTCTTC.

Here the CDR3 reads CASNIREGMYEQYF. CDR3 nucleotide sequence: TGTGCCAGCAACATACGGGAAGGGATGTACGAGCAGTACTTC. The J gene is TRBJ2-7, the V gene TRBV2, with D possibly matching TRBD2 (5 bases). CDR1 SNHLY and CDR2 FYNNEI come from the germline V gene. The germline V and J ends were trimmed by 7 bases and 4 bases, with 17 bases remaining between them. This CDR3 has 14 residues.

The rearrangement joins TRBV28 to TRBJ2-7; 14 nucleotides match TRBD2. The CDR3 has 18 amino acids. Germline-derived CDR1 and CDR2 are MDHEN and SYDVKM. J gave up 0 bases and V 6 bases, and 10 bases lay outside the gene matches. The CDR3 loop is CASSRGLAGAFNSYEQYF. The CDR3 DNA follows: TGTGCCAGCAGCCGGGGACTAGCGGGAGCCTTCAACTCCTACGAGCAGTACTTC. Based on the CDR3 plus reference TRBV28 and TRBJ2-7, the full variable domain is DVKVTQSSRYLVKRTGEKVFLECVQDMDHENMFWYRQDPGLGLRLIYFSYDVKMKEKGDIPEGYSVSREKKERFSLILESASTNQTSMYLCASSRGLAGAFNSYEQYFGPGTRLTVT.

The rearrangement joins TRBV12-3 or TRBV12-4 to TRBJ2-3; 9 nucleotides align to TRBD2. This CDR3 spans 14 amino acids. Trimming cost V 7 bases and J 1 base; bases outside gene matches: 3. The CDR3 here is CASMVAGGTDTQYF. The CDR3 DNA reads as TGTGCCAGCATGGTAGCGGGAGGCACAGATACGCAGTATTTT.

This clonotype was observed a few times. CDR3 amino acids: CASSLAFRLADTDTQYF. CDR3 DNA: TGTGCCAGCAGCTTAGCGTTTAGACTAGCGGACACAGATACGCAGTATTTT. The chain links TRBV7-2 to TRBJ2-3, with 9 positions matching TRBD2. This CDR3 comprises 17 residues. V trimming: 0 bases; J trimming: 2 bases; junction bases outside the gene matches: 6. Germline V CDR1 and CDR2: SGHTA, FQGNSA.

A few counts support this clonotype. This chain links TRBV4-2 with TRBJ2-7; 10 positions agree with TRBD1. V lost 0 bases and J lost 7; bases outside the gene matches: 9. The CDR3 covers 16 residues. Germline V lookup: CDR1 LGHNA, CDR2 YNFKEQ. In DNA form, the CDR3 reads TGTGCCAGCAGCCAAGAACTATGGGACAGGGGAGAAGAGCAGTACTTC. Translation: CASSQELWDRGEEQYF.

This clonotype was counted a few times. The chain is built from TRBV12-3 or TRBV12-4 and TRBJ2-5; 8 bases map to TRBD1. The CDR3 totals 15 residues. The junction had 9 bases not matched to a gene; V was cut back by 1 base and J by 8 bases. DNA of the CDR3: TGTGCCAGCAGTTTAGGGCAGGGGGCCTTAAAAACCCAGTACTTC. Translated, it gives CASSLGQGALKTQYF.